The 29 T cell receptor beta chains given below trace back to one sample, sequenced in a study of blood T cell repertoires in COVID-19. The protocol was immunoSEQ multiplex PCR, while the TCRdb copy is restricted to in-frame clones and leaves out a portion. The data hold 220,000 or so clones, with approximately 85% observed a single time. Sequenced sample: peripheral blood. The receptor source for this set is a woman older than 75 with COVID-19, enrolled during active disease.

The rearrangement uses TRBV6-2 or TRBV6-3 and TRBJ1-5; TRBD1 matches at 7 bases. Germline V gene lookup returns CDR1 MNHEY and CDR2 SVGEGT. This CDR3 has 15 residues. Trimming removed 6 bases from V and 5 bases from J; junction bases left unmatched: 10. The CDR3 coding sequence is TGTGCCAGCAGCCCCGACAGGGTAGTACATCAGCCCCAGCATTTT. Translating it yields CASSPDRVVHQPQHF.

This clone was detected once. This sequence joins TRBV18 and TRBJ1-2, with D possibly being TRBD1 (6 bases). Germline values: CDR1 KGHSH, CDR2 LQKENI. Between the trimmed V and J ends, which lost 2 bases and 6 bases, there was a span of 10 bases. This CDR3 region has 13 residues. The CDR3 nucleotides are TGTGCCAGCTCACCATCGTCAGGGGATGGCTACACCTTC. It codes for CASSPSSGDGYTF.

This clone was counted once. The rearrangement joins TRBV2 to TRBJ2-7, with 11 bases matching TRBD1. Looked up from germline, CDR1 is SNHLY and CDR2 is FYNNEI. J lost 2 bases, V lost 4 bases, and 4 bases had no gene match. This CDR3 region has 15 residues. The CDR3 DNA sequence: TGTGCCAGCAGTGCTGGGACAGGGGGTCCCTACGAGCAGTACTTC. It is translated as CASSAGTGGPYEQYF. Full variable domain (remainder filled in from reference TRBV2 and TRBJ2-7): EPEVTQTPSHQVTQMGQEVILRCVPISNHLYFYWYRQILGQKVEFLVSFYNNEISEKSEIFDDQFSVERPDGSNFTLKIRSTKLEDSAMYFCASSAGTGGPYEQYFGPGTRLTVT.

CDR3 amino acids: CASQGSYTIYF. The CDR3 region has the DNA TGTGCCAGCCAGGGATCGTACACCATATATTTT. V is TRBV12-3 or TRBV12-4 and J is TRBJ1-3; possibly TRBD1 for D (5 bases). This CDR3 is built from 11 residues. Trimming stripped 8 bases from V and 8 bases from J, with 10 bases between.

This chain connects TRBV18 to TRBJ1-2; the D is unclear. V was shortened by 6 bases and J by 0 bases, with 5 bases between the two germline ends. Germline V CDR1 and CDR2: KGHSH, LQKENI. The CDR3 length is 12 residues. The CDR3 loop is CASSTSNYGYTF. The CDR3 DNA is TGTGCCAGCTCGACTTCTAACTATGGCTACACCTTC.

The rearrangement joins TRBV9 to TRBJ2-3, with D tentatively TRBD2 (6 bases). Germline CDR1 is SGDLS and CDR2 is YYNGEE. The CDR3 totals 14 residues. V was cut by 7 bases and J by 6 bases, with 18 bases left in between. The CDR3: CASGYGSPRDTQYF. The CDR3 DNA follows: TGTGCCAGCGGGTACGGGAGCCCCCGGGATACGCAGTATTTT.

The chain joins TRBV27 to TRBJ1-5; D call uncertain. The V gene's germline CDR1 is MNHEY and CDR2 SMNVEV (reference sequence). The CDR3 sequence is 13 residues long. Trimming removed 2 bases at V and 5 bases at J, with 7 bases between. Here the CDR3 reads CASSLRSHQPQHF. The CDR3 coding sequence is TGTGCCAGCAGTTTACGGTCACATCAGCCCCAGCATTTT.

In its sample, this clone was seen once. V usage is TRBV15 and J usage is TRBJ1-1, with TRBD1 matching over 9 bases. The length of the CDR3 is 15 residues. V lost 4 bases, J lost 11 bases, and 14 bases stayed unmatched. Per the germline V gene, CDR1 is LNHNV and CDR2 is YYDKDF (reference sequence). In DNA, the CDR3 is TGTGCCACCAGCACCTGGGGGACAGGGACATATGAGGCTTTCTTT. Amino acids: CATSTWGTGTYEAFF.

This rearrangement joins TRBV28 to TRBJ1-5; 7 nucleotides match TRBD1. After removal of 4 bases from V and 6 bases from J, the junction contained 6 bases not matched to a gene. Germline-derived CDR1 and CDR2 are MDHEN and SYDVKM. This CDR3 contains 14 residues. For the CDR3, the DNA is TGTGCCAGCAGTTCTGACAGGGTCACTCAGCCCCAGCATTTT. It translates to CASSSDRVTQPQHF.

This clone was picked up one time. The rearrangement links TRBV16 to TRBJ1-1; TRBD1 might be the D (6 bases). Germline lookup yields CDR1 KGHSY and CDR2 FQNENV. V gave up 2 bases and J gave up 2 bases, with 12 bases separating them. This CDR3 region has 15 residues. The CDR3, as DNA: TGTGCCAGCAGCCAACAGTTACAGGGTAACACTGAAGCTTTCTTT. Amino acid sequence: CASSQQLQGNTEAFF.

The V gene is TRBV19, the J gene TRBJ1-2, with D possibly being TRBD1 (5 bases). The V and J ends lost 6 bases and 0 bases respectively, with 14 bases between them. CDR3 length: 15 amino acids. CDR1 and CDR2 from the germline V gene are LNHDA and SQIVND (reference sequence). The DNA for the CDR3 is TGTGCCAGTAGCCCGGGGGACCTCCCTAACTATGGCTACACCTTC. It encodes CASSPGDLPNYGYTF.

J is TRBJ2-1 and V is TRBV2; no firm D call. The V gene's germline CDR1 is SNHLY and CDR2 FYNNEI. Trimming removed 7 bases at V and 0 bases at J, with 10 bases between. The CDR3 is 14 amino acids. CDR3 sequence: CASTPLSSYNEQFF. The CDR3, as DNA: TGTGCCAGCACCCCCCTCAGCTCCTACAATGAGCAGTTCTTC.

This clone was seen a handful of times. This CDR3 is CASSYLKDRGPLSLHF. The CDR3 nucleotides are TGTGCCAGCAGTTACCTCAAAGACAGGGGGCCGCTGTCCCTCCACTTT. The chain joins TRBV6-5 to TRBJ1-6; 10 nucleotides agree with TRBD1. V was clipped by 2 bases and J by 14 bases; unmatched bases: 12. Germline loops: CDR1 MNHEY, CDR2 SVGAGI. This CDR3 comprises 16 residues.

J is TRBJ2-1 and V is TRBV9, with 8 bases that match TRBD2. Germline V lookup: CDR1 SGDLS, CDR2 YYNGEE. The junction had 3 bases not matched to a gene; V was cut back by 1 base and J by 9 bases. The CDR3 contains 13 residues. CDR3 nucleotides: TGTGCCAGCAGCGTACCTGGGACTAGTGAGCAGTTCTTC. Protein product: CASSVPGTSEQFF. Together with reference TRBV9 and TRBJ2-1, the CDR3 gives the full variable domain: DSGVTQTPKHLITATGQRVTLRCSPRSGDLSVYWYQQSLDQGLQFLIQYYNGEERAKGNILERFSAQQFPDLHSELNLSSLELGDSALYFCASSVPGTSEQFFGPGTRLTVL.

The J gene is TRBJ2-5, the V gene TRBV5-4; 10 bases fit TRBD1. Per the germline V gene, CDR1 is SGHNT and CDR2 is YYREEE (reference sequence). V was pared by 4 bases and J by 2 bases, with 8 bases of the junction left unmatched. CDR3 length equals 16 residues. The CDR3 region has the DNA TGTGCCAGCAGCGCTGGGACAGGGGTCAATCAAGAGACCCAGTACTTC. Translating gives CASSAGTGVNQETQYF.

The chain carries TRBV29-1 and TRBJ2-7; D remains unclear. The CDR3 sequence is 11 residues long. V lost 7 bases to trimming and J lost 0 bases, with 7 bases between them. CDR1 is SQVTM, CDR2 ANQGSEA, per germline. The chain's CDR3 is CSGRSSYEQYF. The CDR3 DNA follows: TGCAGCGGCCGGAGCTCCTACGAGCAGTACTTC.

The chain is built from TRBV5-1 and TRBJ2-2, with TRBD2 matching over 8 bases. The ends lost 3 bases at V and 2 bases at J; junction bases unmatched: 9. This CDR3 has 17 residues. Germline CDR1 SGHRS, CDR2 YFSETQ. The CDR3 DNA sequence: TGCGCCAGCAGCTATGGACTAGCAGGAATAAACACCGGGGAGCTGTTTTTT. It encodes CASSYGLAGINTGELFF.

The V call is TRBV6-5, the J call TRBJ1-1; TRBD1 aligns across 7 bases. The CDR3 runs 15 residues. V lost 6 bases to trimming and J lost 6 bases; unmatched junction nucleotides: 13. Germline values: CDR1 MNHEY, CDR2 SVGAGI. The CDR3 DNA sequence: TGTGCCAGCAGACCAACAAGACAGGGAACGGCTGAAGCTTTCTTT. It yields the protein CASRPTRQGTAEAFF.

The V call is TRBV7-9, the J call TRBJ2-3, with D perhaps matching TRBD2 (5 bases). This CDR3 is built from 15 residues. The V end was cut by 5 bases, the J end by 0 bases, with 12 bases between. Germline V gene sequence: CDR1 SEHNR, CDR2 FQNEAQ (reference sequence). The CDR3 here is CASSRTRWSTDTQYF. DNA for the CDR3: TGTGCCAGCAGCCGCACTAGGTGGAGCACAGATACGCAGTATTTT.

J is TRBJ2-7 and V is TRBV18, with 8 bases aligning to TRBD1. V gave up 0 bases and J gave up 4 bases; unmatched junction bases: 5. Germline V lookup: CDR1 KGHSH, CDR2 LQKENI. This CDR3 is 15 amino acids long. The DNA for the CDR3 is TGTGCCAGCTCACCACCGGACAGGGCAAGTTACGAGCAGTACTTC. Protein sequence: CASSPPDRASYEQYF.

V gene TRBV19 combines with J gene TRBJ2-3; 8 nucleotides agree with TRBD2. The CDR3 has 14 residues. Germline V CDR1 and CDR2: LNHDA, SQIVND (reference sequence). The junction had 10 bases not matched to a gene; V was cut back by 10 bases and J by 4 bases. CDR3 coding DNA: TGTGCCACCTCACTAGCGGCCTCCGCAGATACGCAGTATTTT. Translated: CATSLAASADTQYF. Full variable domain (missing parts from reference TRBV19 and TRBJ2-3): DGGITQSPKYLFRKEGQNVTLSCEQNLNHDAMYWYRQDPGQGLRLIYYSQIVNDFQKGDIAEGYSVSREKKESFPLTVTSAQKNPTAFYLCATSLAASADTQYFGPGTRLTVL.

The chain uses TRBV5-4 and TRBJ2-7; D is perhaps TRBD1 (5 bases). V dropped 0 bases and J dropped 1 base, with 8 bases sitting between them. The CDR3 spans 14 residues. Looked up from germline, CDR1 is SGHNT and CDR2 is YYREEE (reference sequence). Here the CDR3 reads CASSLDRRSYEQYF. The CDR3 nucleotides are TGTGCCAGCAGCTTGGACAGGAGATCCTACGAGCAGTACTTC.

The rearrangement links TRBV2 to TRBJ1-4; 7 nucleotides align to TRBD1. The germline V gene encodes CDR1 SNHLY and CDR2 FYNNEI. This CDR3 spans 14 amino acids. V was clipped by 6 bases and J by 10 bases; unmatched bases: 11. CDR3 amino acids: CASRGTSQGGKLFF. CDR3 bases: TGTGCCAGCAGAGGGACTTCCCAGGGGGGAAAACTGTTTTTT.

CDR3: CSASSPNTEAFF. DNA for the CDR3: TGCAGTGCTAGTAGCCCTAACACTGAAGCTTTCTTT. The chain is built from TRBV20-1 and TRBJ1-1, with unresolved D. V was clipped by 3 bases and J by 2 bases, with 7 bases between them. Germline V gene data show CDR1 as DFQATT and CDR2 as SNEGSKA (reference sequence). The CDR3 is 12 residues long.

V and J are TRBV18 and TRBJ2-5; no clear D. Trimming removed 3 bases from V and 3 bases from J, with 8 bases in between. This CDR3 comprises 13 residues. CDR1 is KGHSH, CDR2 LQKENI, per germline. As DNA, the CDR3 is TGTGCCAGCTCACCTTACTATGAAGAGACCCAGTACTTC. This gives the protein CASSPYYEETQYF.

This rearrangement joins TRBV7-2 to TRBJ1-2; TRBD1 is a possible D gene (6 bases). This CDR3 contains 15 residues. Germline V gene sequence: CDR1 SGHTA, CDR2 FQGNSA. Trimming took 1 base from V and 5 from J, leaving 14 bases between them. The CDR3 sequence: CASSLEVRGGYGYTF. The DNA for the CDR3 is TGTGCCAGCAGCTTAGAGGTCAGGGGCGGGTATGGCTACACCTTC.

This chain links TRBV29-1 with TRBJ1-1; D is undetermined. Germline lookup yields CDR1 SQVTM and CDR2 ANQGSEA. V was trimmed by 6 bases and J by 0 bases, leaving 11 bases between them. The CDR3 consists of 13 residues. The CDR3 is CSVLRGLNTEAFF. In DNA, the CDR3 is TGCAGCGTCTTAAGAGGGCTGAACACTGAAGCTTTCTTT. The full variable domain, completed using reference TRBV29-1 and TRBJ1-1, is SAVISQKPSRDICQRGTSLTIQCQVDSQVTMMFWYRQQPGQSLTLIATANQGSEATYESGFVIDKFPISRPNLTFSTLTVSNMSPEDSSIYLCSVLRGLNTEAFFGQGTRLTVV.

CDR3 nucleotides: TGTGCCAGCACCTCAATTTGGGGCCTCAACTACACCTTC. It encodes CASTSIWGLNYTF. The V gene is TRBV28, the J gene TRBJ1-2, with a weak D call TRBD1 (5 bases). This CDR3 contains 13 residues. Trimming pared 7 bases from V and 10 bases from J, leaving 19 bases between. Germline V lookup: CDR1 MDHEN, CDR2 SYDVKM.

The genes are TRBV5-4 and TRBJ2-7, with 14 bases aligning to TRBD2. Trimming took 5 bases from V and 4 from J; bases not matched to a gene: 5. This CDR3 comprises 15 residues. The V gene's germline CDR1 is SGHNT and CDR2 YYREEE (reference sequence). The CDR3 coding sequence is TGTGCCAGCAGGGGGGGACTAGCGGGAGAGTACGAGCAGTACTTC. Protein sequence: CASRGGLAGEYEQYF.